This entry is about one TCR beta chain. No cognate antigen has been identified for it. No much larger clonotype is one base removed from it; base qualities were not supplied. The time point label of this sample denotes: individuals recovered from natural SARS-CoV-2 infection. These data come from a study of Ad26.COV2.S vaccination and SARS-CoV-2 variants (dated by TCRdb to the early 2020s). For context, the study as a whole: Sequencing of the TCRbeta repertoire served to evaluate the specificity and breadth of SARS-CoV-2-reactive T cell receptors following Ad26.COV2.S vaccination. The TCR-sequenced set comprised approximately 32 samples: approximately 19 Ad26.COV2.S vaccine recipients, 5 placebo recipients and 8 SARS-CoV-2 convalescent individuals. What the study reported, not specific to this receptor: Comparable non-spike TCR breadth was observed between vaccine and placebo recipients, consistent with only spike being contained in the vaccine. After vaccination, spike-specific CD8+ and CD4+ T cell responses were reported to show substantial breadth. The authors noted that the TCR breadth and depth analyses may have underestimated total T cell responses. Higher spike-specific TCR breadth was observed in Ad26.COV2.S recipients than in placebo recipients (P = 0.0014).

Trimming takes 6 bases from V and 9 bases from J, and the germline ends sit 9 bases apart. The germline V gene encodes CDR1 DFQATT and CDR2 SNEGSKA (reference sequence). The CDR3 runs 10 residues from the cysteine to the phenylalanine. The sequence is cut down to CDR3 DNA, 30 bases in frame from base 1. The immunoSEQ Assay was the method used to sequence TCRbeta CDR3 regions. After extraction, genomic DNA underwent amplification by bias-controlled multiplex PCR, followed by high-throughput sequencing. Turning to the authors' computational methods: To quantify the absolute abundance of every unique TCRbeta CDR3 region, sequences were collapsed and filtered. T cell fraction was estimated by normalization of TCRbeta template counts to usable DNA, with usable DNA being measured through amplification of reference genes present in all nucleated cells. Repertoire TCRs were annotated as SARS-CoV-2-specific by exact matching of V gene, CDR3 amino acid sequence and J gene to a known reactive TCR set. The reference SARS-CoV-2 TCR set came from MIRA and was filtered for enrichment in COVID-19-positive ImmuneCODE repertoires, removing public or cross-reactive TCRs. Based on the MIRA antigens, annotated TCRs were further analysed at the level of specific ORF or position within ORF. Depth was the summed frequency of annotated unique rearrangements, while breadth was defined as annotated unique rearrangements over total unique productive rearrangements. Two-sided Wilcoxon rank-sum tests were used to compare TCR breadth between groups. As stored in TCRdb, this immuneACCESS dataset retains in-frame rearrangements with V and J assigned. A fraction of the clones does not appear; measured against another copy, unresolved V genes explain less than half of the discrepancy, and the remainder lacks a known reason. V, J and clone size derive from that table, while D and trimming were established from the DNA sequence. The sample table holds 46,000 or so clones, of which roughly 84% were seen once. Around 43% of the sample is taken by the ten largest.

Here the sequenced sample was peripheral blood, taken after recovery from COVID-19. The sequence came from a human donor who had recovered from COVID-19. Recombination joined TRBV20-1 with TRBJ2-1, with the D gene too uncertain to name. The DNA reads as follows: TGCAGTGCGGTAGGCAGTGAGCAGTTCTTC. The resulting protein is CSAVGSEQFF.